This T cell receptor beta chain was identified in a study of blood T cell repertoires in COVID-19 (dated by TCRdb to about 2020). Regarding the research as a whole: Samples covering the acute and convalescent phases of COVID-19 were provided by collaborators in the United States, Italy and Spain. The prospective study material was composed of cDNA or gDNA derived from T cells, B-cell-depleted T cells, or PBMCs. The dataset comprised deeply sampled blood TCRbeta repertoires from subjects exposed to, actively infected with, or recovered from COVID-19. The repertoires were released in a freely available public database meant as a resource for research on the immune response to SARS-CoV-2. Samples were obtained from the ongoing ImmuneRACE study (first 160 participants) and from over 1,000 subjects provided by 6 global collaborators. Nearly every sample came with metadata listing a de-identified subject ID, COVID-19 status, age in years and sex. Where available, HLA class I and class II types were obtained from metadata supplied by the sample provider rather than from assay-based typing. Overall study results and their limits: The quantity of clinical and demographic metadata differed by source and by participant and was supplied without curation.

V loses 5 bases, J loses 5 bases, and the germline ends lie 13 bases apart. Spanning cysteine to phenylalanine, the CDR3 consists of 15 amino acids. The only DNA kept is the CDR3, 45 bases in frame from the first base. CDR1 and CDR2 are drawn from the germline V gene: SGHNT, YENEEA. TCRbeta CDR3 regions were amplified from genomic DNA using the immunoSEQ Assay, a bias-controlled multiplex PCR. Turning to the authors' computational methods: The number of nucleated cells in each sample was estimated from the amplification of reference gene primers within the assay. Sequence reads were collapsed and filtered to measure the absolute abundance of every unique TCRbeta CDR3 rearrangement. Productive Simpson clonality was computed per sample as the square root of Simpson's diversity index over productive rearrangements. The table was pulled from immuneACCESS by TCRdb, which kept in-frame rearrangements only. Such tables lose some clones; where checked, under half of the loss comes from unresolved V genes, and the rest has no known cause. The DNA gave D and trimming, while V, J and clone size come from that table. The sample table shows 150,000 to 200,000 clones, and approximately 84% are seen once. Of the sample, about 24% is held by the ten largest clones.

A note on this clone: This receptor's antigen is unknown. Per-base qualities were not stored, and no clone one base away is much larger.

Each collaborating institution followed its own protocols to collect whole blood in K2EDTA tubes. For TCRbeta analysis, collaborators shipped samples as frozen whole blood, isolated PBMCs, or DNA extracted from either of those sample types. This chain is built from TRBV11-3 and TRBJ1-6; the D gene cannot be resolved reliably. Sequencing input: peripheral blood. The sequence came from a woman of 80 years or more with acute or convalescent COVID-19. The CDR3 amino acid sequence is: CASSPGAGHNSPLHF. The DNA sequence is given as TGTGCCAGCAGCCCGGGAGCAGGACATAATTCACCCCTCCACTTT.